This T cell receptor (beta chain) was sequenced during a study of T cell clonotyping in hematopoietic cell transplantation. About the study: Cytoreduction preceded collection of pretransplant recipient samples. Study outcomes and limitations: After transplant, recipient diversity fell while pathologically expanded clonotypes grew through day 180. No sorting was done, leaving CD4 and CD8 contributions mixed.

The time point was: recipient sample about 28 days before transplant, after cytoreduction. Recipient blood drawn about 28 days pretransplant and days 30, 100, 180 after. Germline CDR1 WSHSY, CDR2 SAAADI. CDR3 length equals 14 residues. V was clipped by 9 bases and J by 4 bases, with 17 bases between them. In the case of this clone: Its antigen is undetermined.

Produced via immunoSEQ multiplex PCR; TCRdb's table is partial and in-frame only. The data show about 28,000 clones, with more than 85% seen just once and approximately 2.1% held by the top ten. This clonotype was obtained from a man aged 45-60 years with acute myeloid leukemia. Some clones in this sample may be carry-over from other donors' samples. The source was peripheral blood mononuclear cells, collected before stem cell transplant. The chain combines TRBV10-2 with TRBJ2-3; the D gene is possibly TRBD2 (5 bases). CDR3 amino acids: CARREGSDADTQYF. The CDR3 nucleotides read TGCGCCAGACGTGAGGGATCTGACGCAGATACGCAGTATTTT.